Detailed here is one T cell receptor (beta chain). Its recognized antigen is unknown. Base quality data are lacking; no much larger clone is found one base away. In total, just over 650 healthy bone marrow donors made up the cohort. At the time of sampling, all cohort members were nominally healthy, though unrecorded immune exposures were likely present. The donor tested CMV seronegative, placing the donor among the 352 seronegative members of the cohort. A peripheral blood sample was provided by each donor, and peripheral blood mononuclear cells were used for TCR beta sequencing. Genomic DNA extraction from the blood cell samples was performed with the Qiagen DNeasy Blood Extraction Kit. From cysteine to phenylalanine, the CDR3 is 13 amino acids long. CDR3 DNA only is kept here, 39 bases in frame from base 1. At the junction V is shortened by 3 bases and J by 2 bases, with 8 bases in between. The germline V gene (reference sequence) specifies LNHDA as CDR1 and SQIVND as CDR2.

This entry is derived from a study of cytomegalovirus exposure and HLA in healthy donors (dated by TCRdb to 2016 to 2017). A note on the overall study: An earlier analysis of approximately 640 of the donors reported roughly 270 Gb of sequence data and approximately 110 million unique TCR beta sequences from about 200 million T cells. An early release covering over 500 HLA-typed donors comprised around 300 gigabases of sequencing data and roughly 86 million unique TCR sequences. A later genetic analysis used genome-wide SNP genotypes for about three fifths of the 666 donors, treating that subset as a discovery cohort. The study profiled the T cell repertoires of 500 to 800 subjects by immunosequencing and related them to cytomegalovirus serostatus. Both class I and class II loci were covered by HLA typing, at four-digit resolution. Donor age, sex, ethnicity and CMV serostatus were collected together with the repertoire data. Because of strong linkage in the cohort, roughly five DR-DQ haplotypes were treated as single units for association and clustering. Of the 350 to 400 genotyped donors, over 65% fell in the genetic ancestry cluster associated with self-reported Caucasian donors. Every discovery cohort repertoire had been produced on one sequencing platform. A later analysis re-examined previously published TCR beta repertoires from just over 650 donors and added high-resolution HLA genotyping to investigate patterns of TCR occurrence. The study aimed to test whether cataloging public T cell receptors could reveal signatures of past pathogen exposure. The study combined high-throughput TCR immunosequencing, statistical association of individual TCRs with disease status, and machine learning to predict cytomegalovirus infection status. Rather than using new phenotypic data, the later analysis identified candidate immune exposures from TCR beta sequences and from how often those sequences occurred across donors. Among approximately 370 genotyped donors of the cohort, an average of around 250,000 unique TCR beta nucleotide sequences was sequenced per donor, of which about 19% were non-productive. To decide whether each TCR beta V gene segment behaved as functional or pseudogenic, an earlier analysis of nearly 600 of the donors relied on high-throughput TCR beta sequencing. Typing coverage differed by locus: A, B, C, DRB1 and DQB1 were typed in roughly 620-630 donors, DQA1 in 500 to 550, DPA1 in approximately 610, and DPB1 in 472. Besides the first cohort of around 670 subjects, a separate validation cohort made up of about 120 different subjects was used.

Broader findings and caveats from the paper: Sequencing depth was assumed to be roughly uniform across donors in the presence/absence analyses, though that assumption may not hold. In the study, 150 to 200 TCR beta chains were listed as associated with cytomegalovirus. Specific HLA alleles were associated with around 18,000 TCR beta sequences at a false discovery rate of 0.05 in a later analysis. The cohort was sequenced for TCR beta chains only, and without alpha or paired-chain data the features that could be detected were limited. A later analysis found that most CMV-associated TCR beta chains appeared HLA-restricted, with HLA associations seemingly driven largely by CMV exposure. Across donors, most TCR sequences were observed very rarely, whereas some public TCRs were present in many individuals. When HLA alleles, especially DR and DQ, strongly co-occurred, TCR associations were difficult to assign to individual alleles. Compared with the roughly 710-donor mean, donors in an Asian-associated ancestry cluster had fewer N-insertions in productive TCRs, according to a later genetic analysis. In an earlier analysis of 587 of the donors, most TCR beta V segments appeared in productive rearrangements about 87% or about 30% of the time, broadly matching IMGT annotations. The authors suggested that the approach could potentially be extended to other disease states and immunological phenotypes. CMV serostatus was the only immune exposure information available for the cohort. About 15 rarely observed V segments, including chromosome 9 orphons, were excluded from the earlier analysis of several hundred of the donors because counts were too low. Cytomegalovirus status was reported to be diagnosed by the classifier with high specificity and sensitivity in both the original and validation cohorts. Three of the identified cytomegalovirus-associated TCR beta chains were confirmed in vitro to be specific for cytomegalovirus antigens. Because HLA typing was unavailable for some donors at each locus, only the typed subset was used in association tests. In a later analysis, several top co-occurrence clusters were reported to appear linked to parvovirus B19, influenza, CMV and Epstein-Barr virus. Because the 87-base-pair reads could not distinguish some IMGT-functional V segments, including TRBV6-2 and TRBV6-3, those segments were excluded. A further reported finding was that TCR beta sequences accurately predicted the HLA-A and HLA-B alleles for most subjects in the first cohort. According to a later analysis, TCR association rates differed among HLA loci, with DRB1 alleles showing the most associated TCRs and HLA-C alleles showing the fewest. V-gene and J-gene trimming of TCR beta chains was associated with a missense DCLRE1C variant in a later genetic analysis, and the association was replicated in an independent cohort. In a later analysis, HLA-associated TCR beta chains showed more clonal expansion and lower generation probabilities than non-associated chains that were equally common. Correlated functional status among segregating V segments might reflect linkage disequilibrium, but an unknown experimental factor could not be ruled out. A group of highly shared sequence variants was considered likely to be a technical artifact of the sequencing pipeline.

The library was made by the immunoSEQ multiplex PCR assay. The multiplex PCR relied on a mix of 60 forward primers for TCR Vbeta segments and 13 reverse primers for TCR Jbeta segments. Amplification of the CDR3 region of rearranged TCR beta genes was performed with a multiplex PCR assay on genomic DNA. The Illumina HiSeq System was used to sequence the amplified TCR beta libraries as 87-base-pair reads. Per the original workflow: Across the 600 to 700 repertoires, a later analysis counted approximately 75 million unique TCR beta chains, 9 million to 14 million of which were shared by at least two donors. Raw reads were error-corrected and collapsed into unique sequences with a nearest-neighbor algorithm that merged closely related sequences to remove PCR and sequencing errors. To assign V, D and J gene segments, CDR3 sequences were aligned to IMGT reference sequences. For a sequence to be retained, a match of at least six nucleotides to both a V gene segment and a J gene segment was required. Rearrangements were classified as productive when the CDR3 lacked stop codons and remained in frame with V and J, and all other rearrangements were classified as non-productive. CDR3 was defined by IMGT convention, running from the second conserved V-encoded cysteine to the conserved J-encoded phenylalanine. The earlier analysis of about 610 of the donors excluded sequences that lacked an unambiguous match to a single V gene segment. In an earlier analysis of several hundred of the donors, V segments were called functional above 56.7% productive rearrangements and were called segregating when the between-donor standard deviation exceeded 5%. To diagnose cytomegalovirus status from the catalog of TCR beta chain sequences, a statistical classification framework was built. In a later analysis, V and J genes were assigned by comparing TCR nucleotide sequences against IMGT/GENE-DB human TR gene sequences. Using the TCRdist pipeline, a later analysis assigned CDR3 sequences along with most-parsimonious VDJ recombination scenarios. In a later analysis, each TCR beta chain was defined by its CDR3 amino acid sequence together with its V-gene family, and reads lacking a unique V-gene family were excluded. In a later analysis, approximately 590 highly shared, low-generation-probability nucleotide sequences were removed to address suspected cross-contamination and a sequencing artifact. For each public chain, a later analysis derived a clonal expansion index from normalized ranks of inferred template counts within each repertoire. In a later analysis, generation probabilities were computed with a VDJ recombination model fitted to out-of-frame rearrangements, and the resulting probabilities were checked against IGoR. A later analysis scored TCR-TCR, TCR-HLA and TCR-CMV co-occurrence with hypergeometric tests, applying a repertoire-size bias correction to TCR pairs. False discovery rates were estimated in a later analysis by permuting HLA or CMV assignments 20 times. In a later analysis, co-occurring TCRs were grouped with DBSCAN, and TCRdist sequence similarity was added when clustering was performed within HLA-allele-positive subsets. Repertoires with fewer than 30,000 or more than 120,000 public chains were left out of co-occurrence clustering, as were a handful of repertoires with anomalous nucleotide sharing. TCRdb limited this immuneACCESS table to in-frame rearrangements with V and J called. A share of clones is missing; checked studies link under half to unresolved V genes, and the rest is unexplained. V, J and clone size were drawn from that table, and D and trimming were deduced from the DNA. The sample data list roughly 120,000 clones, and about 80% of these were observed just once. The top ten constitute more than 2.5% of the sample.

The source is a male donor in good health and CMV-seronegative. Sequencing was carried out using PBMCs. The chain links TRBV19 with TRBJ2-7; the D gene identity is not certain. The nucleotide sequence is TGTGCCAGTAGTATTCAACCTACCTACGAGCAGTACTTC. This sequence encodes CASSIQPTYEQYF.